Only a few counts were recorded for the clone carrying this T cell receptor (beta chain). The antigen is undetermined. The sample belongs to a study of identical twins. General observations from the study: Twins showed weaker excess sharing in their beta out-of-frame sequences. Within cord blood, abundant beta clonotypes carried fewer insertions, but memory repertoires showed no such trend. Twin sharing of out-of-frame TCR alpha was underestimated by models in monozygotic pairs.

A universal primer site was added by template switching, and unique molecular identifiers were carried by the cDNA. TCRdb processed the 5' RACE reads anew with MiXCR; each CDR3 protein has one entry. The sample gives about 690,000 distinct CDR3 sequences, roughly 6% of which show up once; 1.5% to 2% is in the top ten. In germline, CDR1 is MNHEY, CDR2 SMNVEV (reference sequence). Deletions cut 8 bases from V and 3 bases from J, with 14 bases between. The CDR3 is 13 amino acids. Sequencing was performed on naive T cells sorted from blood. This TCR derives from a man aged 18 to 29 in good health. The chain has TRBV27 and TRBJ2-7, with D possibly being TRBD1 (6 bases). CDR3 region: CASSPTGIYEQYF. The CDR3 DNA follows: TGTGCCAGCTCACCGACAGGCATCTACGAGCAGTACTTC.